These 18 T cell receptor beta chains came from one sample sequenced in a study of shared clonotypes between healthy human individuals. TCRdb keeps only in-frame clones here, not all; method: immunoSEQ multiplex PCR. The sample carries roughly 590,000 clones, 95% recorded once. Naive CD8 cells lacked CD45RO and underwent positive selection for CCR7, leaving out terminally differentiated effector memory CD45RA+ cells. The sequencing input was naive CD8+ T cells sorted from blood. The receptors originated from a woman in her 30s in good health.

The rearrangement joins TRBV10-3 to TRBJ2-1, with D perhaps TRBD2 (7 bases). CDR1 is ENHRY and CDR2 is SYGVKD in the germline V gene. Trimming pared 3 bases from V and 8 bases from J, leaving 23 bases between. This CDR3 contains 17 residues. The CDR3: CAISDPRGAGALYEQFF. CDR3 coding DNA: TGTGCCATCAGTGACCCTCGGGGGGCAGGGGCGCTATATGAGCAGTTCTTC.

This rearrangement joins TRBV13 to TRBJ2-3; tentatively, D is TRBD1 or TRBD2 (7 bases each). CDR1 PRHDT and CDR2 FYEKMQ come from the germline V gene (reference sequence). CDR3 length: 16 amino acids. V lost 3 bases, J lost 0 bases, and 13 bases lay in between. CDR3 loop: CASSLGRGGSTDTQYF. In DNA, the CDR3 is TGTGCCAGCAGCTTGGGCAGGGGGGGGAGCACAGATACGCAGTATTTT.

This rearrangement joins TRBV4-1 to TRBJ2-3; tentatively, D is TRBD1 or TRBD2 (5 bases each). Trimming cost V 0 bases and J 2 bases, with 9 bases left between them. CDR1 is MGHRA, CDR2 YSYEKL, per germline. The CDR3 consists of 15 residues. The CDR3 nucleotides are TGCGCCAGCAGCCAAGATAGAGGGGACACAGATACGCAGTATTTT. Translated, it gives CASSQDRGDTDTQYF.

The gene calls are TRBV28 and TRBJ2-1; tentative D call: TRBD2 (5 bases). V was cut by 8 bases and J by 6 bases, with 11 bases left in between. The CDR3 sequence is 12 residues long. CDR1 and CDR2 from the germline V gene are MDHEN and SYDVKM. Here the CDR3 DNA reads TGTGCCAGCCGAGACTATGTCAATGAGCAGTTCTTC. This translates into CASRDYVNEQFF. The variable domain in full, completed from reference TRBV28 and TRBJ2-1, reads DVKVTQSSRYLVKRTGEKVFLECVQDMDHENMFWYRQDPGLGLRLIYFSYDVKMKEKGDIPEGYSVSREKKERFSLILESASTNQTSMYLCASRDYVNEQFFGPGTRLTVL.

The chain links TRBV6-5 to TRBJ1-2; D is perhaps TRBD1 (5 bases). This CDR3 contains 14 residues. Looked up from germline, CDR1 is MNHEY and CDR2 is SVGAGI. Trimming pared 0 bases from V and 2 bases from J, leaving 7 bases between. CDR3 in DNA: TGTGCCAGCAGTTACTCGGGGGGAAACTATGGCTACACCTTC. Translated, it gives CASSYSGGNYGYTF.

V usage is TRBV29-1 and J usage is TRBJ2-7; D is uncertain. The CDR3 covers 14 residues. Germline CDR1 is SQVTM and CDR2 is ANQGSEA. The V gene lost 2 bases and the J gene lost 0 bases, with 11 bases spanning the gap. The CDR3 loop reads CSVEFGHVSYEQYF. CDR3 nucleotide sequence: TGCAGCGTTGAATTCGGGCACGTCTCCTACGAGCAGTACTTC.

The chain recombines TRBV7-9 with TRBJ2-7; D gene uncertain. Deletions cut 6 bases from V and 0 bases from J, with 9 bases between. The CDR3 has 13 residues. Germline V gives CDR1 SEHNR, CDR2 FQNEAQ (reference sequence). The CDR3 sequence is CASRTSSSYEQYF. The DNA for the CDR3 is TGTGCCAGCAGGACATCGAGCTCCTACGAGCAGTACTTC. Based on the CDR3 plus reference TRBV7-9 and TRBJ2-7, the full variable domain is DTGVSQNPRHKITKRGQNVTFRCDPISEHNRLYWYRQTLGQGPEFLTYFQNEAQLEKSRLLSDRFSAERPKGSFSTLEIQRTEQGDSAMYLCASRTSSSYEQYFGPGTRLTVT.

CDR3 protein: CASSGTTSGRFYEQYF. The CDR3 DNA reads as TGTGCCAGCAGCGGCACGACTAGCGGGAGGTTCTACGAGCAGTACTTC. The chain combines TRBV7-9 with TRBJ2-7; 13 nucleotides line up with TRBD2. The V segment lost 5 bases and the J segment 3 bases; nucleotides outside the gene matches: 7. CDR1 is SEHNR and CDR2 is FQNEAQ in the germline V gene (reference sequence). The CDR3 covers 16 residues.

This chain uses TRBV9 with TRBJ2-7; D assignment may be TRBD1 or TRBD2 (5 bases each). The CDR3 loop spans 15 amino acids. Per the germline V gene, CDR1 is SGDLS and CDR2 is YYNGEE. The V and J ends lost 4 bases and 3 bases respectively, with 17 bases between them. For the CDR3, the DNA is TGTGCCAGCAGCCCACGGGACCGCCCCCACTACGAGCAGTACTTC. This encodes CASSPRDRPHYEQYF.

This clone was seen only once. The chain couples TRBV5-4 to TRBJ2-7; tentatively, D is TRBD1 (6 bases). This CDR3 is built from 14 residues. In germline, CDR1 is SGHNT, CDR2 YYREEE (reference sequence). Trimming stripped 4 bases from V and 3 bases from J, with 14 bases between. CDR3 coding DNA: TGTGCCAGCAGCATGACCGGGACAAACTACGAGCAGTACTTC. Translating it yields CASSMTGTNYEQYF.

V is TRBV4-1 and J is TRBJ2-2, with 13 bases lining up with TRBD2. CDR1 MGHRA and CDR2 YSYEKL come from the germline V gene. CDR3 length: 14 amino acids. The V segment lost 9 bases and the J segment 4 bases; nucleotides outside the gene matches: 2. In nucleotides, the CDR3 is TGCGCCAGTCGACTAGCGGGAGGCACCGGGGAGCTGTTTTTT. As protein: CASRLAGGTGELFF.

In DNA, the CDR3 is TGTGCCAGCAGCTCCGAGGGAGCGGACTCCTACGAGCAGTACTTC. Translated, it gives CASSSEGADSYEQYF. The gene calls are TRBV7-2 and TRBJ2-7; TRBD2 is a possible D gene (5 bases). Germline V gives CDR1 SGHTA, CDR2 FQGNSA. The CDR3 extends over 15 amino acids. V lost 4 bases and J lost 0, with 13 bases in between.

This chain links TRBV2 with TRBJ1-3, with TRBD1 matching over 8 bases. CDR1 and CDR2 (germline): SNHLY, FYNNEI. This CDR3 region has 16 residues. V gave up 4 bases and J gave up 1 base; unmatched junction bases: 6. The CDR3 nucleotides are TGTGCCAGCAGTGCCGAGACAGGGGTATCTGGAAACACCATATATTTT. It yields the protein CASSAETGVSGNTIYF. The full variable domain, rest sourced from reference TRBV2 and TRBJ1-3, is EPEVTQTPSHQVTQMGQEVILRCVPISNHLYFYWYRQILGQKVEFLVSFYNNEISEKSEIFDDQFSVERPDGSNFTLKIRSTKLEDSAMYFCASSAETGVSGNTIYFGEGSWLTVV.

The chain combines TRBV27 with TRBJ1-4, with D uncertain. The CDR3 has 13 amino acids. The V end lost 5 bases, the J end lost 5 bases, and 9 bases lay between the germline ends. Germline V gene lookup returns CDR1 MNHEY and CDR2 SMNVEV (reference sequence). The CDR3 DNA sequence: TGTGCCAGCAGTCGTTTCGGCAATGAAAAACTGTTTTTT. Its translation is CASSRFGNEKLFF. The full variable domain, with the rest looked up from reference TRBV27 and TRBJ1-4, is EAQVTQNPRYLITVTGKKLTVTCSQNMNHEYMSWYRQDPGLGLRQIYYSMNVEVTDKGDVPEGYKVSRKEKRNFPLILESPSPNQTSLYFCASSRFGNEKLFFGSGTQLSVL.

The chain recombines TRBV19 with TRBJ2-2, with D possibly matching TRBD2 (6 bases). Deletions cut 7 bases from V and 4 bases from J, with 16 bases between. Looked up from germline, CDR1 is LNHDA and CDR2 is SQIVND (reference sequence). This CDR3 contains 15 residues. The CDR3, as DNA: TGTGCCAGTAAATGGGGACTCACCTTCACCGGGGAGCTGTTTTTT. Translated: CASKWGLTFTGELFF.

This rearrangement joins TRBV7-9 to TRBJ2-2; 8 nucleotides line up with TRBD2. This CDR3 is built from 17 residues. Trimming removed 5 bases from V and 2 bases from J; junction bases left unmatched: 10. Germline V gene sequence: CDR1 SEHNR, CDR2 FQNEAQ (reference sequence). The CDR3 is CASSPRLARDNTGELFF. CDR3 in DNA: TGTGCCAGCAGCCCTAGACTAGCGCGCGATAACACCGGGGAGCTGTTTTTT.

The chain is built from TRBV4-2 and TRBJ2-7; 12 bases are shared with TRBD2. Germline-derived CDR1 and CDR2 are LGHNA and YNFKEQ. J gave up 0 bases and V 4 bases, and 1 base lay outside the gene matches. The CDR3 is 15 residues long. CDR3 residues: CASSPGLAGSYEQYF. The CDR3 DNA follows: TGTGCCAGCAGCCCGGGACTAGCGGGCTCCTACGAGCAGTACTTC.

The rearrangement links TRBV19 to TRBJ2-1; 7 bases agree with TRBD2. This CDR3 comprises 13 residues. The germline V gene encodes CDR1 LNHDA and CDR2 SQIVND (reference sequence). After removal of 3 bases from V and 6 bases from J, the junction contained 2 bases not matched to a gene. CDR3 DNA sequence: TGTGCCAGTAGTATGTGGACTAGCAATGAGCAGTTCTTC. This gives the protein CASSMWTSNEQFF.